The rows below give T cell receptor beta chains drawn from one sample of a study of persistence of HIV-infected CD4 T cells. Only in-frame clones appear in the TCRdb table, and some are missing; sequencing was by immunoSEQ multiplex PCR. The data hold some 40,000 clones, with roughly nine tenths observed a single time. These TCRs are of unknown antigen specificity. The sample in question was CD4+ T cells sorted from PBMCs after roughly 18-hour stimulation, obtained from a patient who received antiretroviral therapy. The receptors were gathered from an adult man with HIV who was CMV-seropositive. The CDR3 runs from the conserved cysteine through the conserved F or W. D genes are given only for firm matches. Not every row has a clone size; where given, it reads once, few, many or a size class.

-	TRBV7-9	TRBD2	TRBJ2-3	CASSETSGGPQFADTQYF	TGTGCCAGCAGCGAGACTAGCGGGGGGCCCCAGTTCGCAGATACGCAGTATTTT
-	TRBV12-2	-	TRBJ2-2	CASRLAVGAGELFF	TGTGCAAGTCGCTTAGCGGTGGGTGCCGGGGAGCTGTTTTTT
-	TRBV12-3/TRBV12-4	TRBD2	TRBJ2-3	CASSSSRGGEQYF	TGTGCCAGCAGTTCGTCCCGGGGGGGCGAGCAGTATTTT
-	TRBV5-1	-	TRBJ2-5	CASSLGGPTGPETQYF	TGCGCCAGCAGCTTGGGGGGCCCCACGGGTCCGGAGACCCAGTACTTC
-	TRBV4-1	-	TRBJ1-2	CASTPLGAKGYTF	TGCGCCAGCACCCCTTTGGGGGCGAAGGGCTACACCTTC
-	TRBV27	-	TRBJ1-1	CASSLNGPVSNTEAFF	TGTGCCAGCAGTTTAAATGGCCCGGTATCGAACACTGAAGCTTTCTTT
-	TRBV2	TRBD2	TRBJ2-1	CASSFMGLAGGNEQFF	TGTGCCAGCAGTTTTATGGGACTAGCGGGGGGGAATGAGCAGTTCTTC
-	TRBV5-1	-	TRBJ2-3	CASSAALAGTDTQYF	TGCGCCAGCAGCGCCGCTCTGGCGGGCACAGATACGCAGTATTTT
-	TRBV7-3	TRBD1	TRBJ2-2	CASSSLRDRNTGELFF	TGTGCCAGCAGCTCCCTCCGGGACAGGAACACCGGGGAGCTGTTTTTT
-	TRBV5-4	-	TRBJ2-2	CASSPMGRRVVDTGELFF	TGTGCCAGCAGTCCGATGGGACGCCGGGTAGTGGACACCGGGGAGCTGTTTTTT
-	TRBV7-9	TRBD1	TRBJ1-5	CASSSGQTRYSNQPQHF	TGTGCCAGCAGCTCGGGACAGACGCGTTATAGCAATCAGCCCCAGCATTTT
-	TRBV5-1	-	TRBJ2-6	CASSLSGTGANVLTF	TGCGCCAGCAGCTTGTCGGGTACTGGGGCCAACGTCCTGACTTTC
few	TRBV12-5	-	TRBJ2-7	CASGFIGQSKSYEQYF	TGTGCTAGTGGTTTCATAGGACAGTCGAAATCCTACGAGCAGTACTTC
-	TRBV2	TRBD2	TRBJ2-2	CASSEIGGGIHTGELFF	TGTGCCAGCAGTGAAATCGGGGGGGGGATCCACACCGGGGAGCTGTTTTTT
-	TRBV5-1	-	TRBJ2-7	CASSLGPGFHEQYF	TGCGCCAGCAGCTTGGGGCCAGGGTTCCACGAGCAGTACTTC
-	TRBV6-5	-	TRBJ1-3	CASSYSGPGNTIYF	TGTGCCAGCAGTTACTCAGGGCCCGGAAACACCATATATTTT
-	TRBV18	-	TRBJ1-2	CASSPASGGYTF	TGTGCCAGCTCACCAGCCTCGGGGGGCTACACCTTC
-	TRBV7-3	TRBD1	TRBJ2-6	CASSRFGQGTGANVLTF	TGTGCCAGCAGCCGATTCGGACAGGGGACTGGGGCCAACGTCCTGACTTTC
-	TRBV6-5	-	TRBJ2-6	CASSYSSSGANVLTF	TGTGCCAGCAGTTACTCGAGCTCTGGGGCCAACGTCCTGACTTTC
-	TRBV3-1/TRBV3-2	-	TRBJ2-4	CASSGRTNIQYF	TGTGCCAGCAGCGGCCGGACAAACATTCAGTACTTC
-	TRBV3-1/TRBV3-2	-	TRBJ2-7	CASSLGLTYEQYF	TGTGCCAGCAGCCTGGGACTCACCTACGAGCAGTACTTC
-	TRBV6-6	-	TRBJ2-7	CASSIPLSLGNYEQYF	TGTGCCAGCAGTATTCCTCTCAGTTTGGGTAACTACGAGCAGTACTTC
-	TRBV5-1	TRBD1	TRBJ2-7	CASRAGTGGFEQYF	TGCGCCAGCAGGGCCGGGACAGGGGGCTTCGAGCAGTACTTC
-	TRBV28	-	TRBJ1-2	CASTRYPYGYTF	TGTGCCAGCACCCGTTACCCCTATGGCTACACCTTC
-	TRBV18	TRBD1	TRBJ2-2	CASSPLPTGFTGELFF	TGTGCCAGCTCACCTCTTCCGACAGGGTTCACCGGGGAGCTGTTTTTT
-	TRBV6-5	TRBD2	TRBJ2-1	CASRARASGNNEQFF	TGTGCCAGCAGAGCCAGAGCTAGCGGAAACAATGAGCAGTTCTTC
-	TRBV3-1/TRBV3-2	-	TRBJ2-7	CASSLYSTSLGEQYF	TGTGCCAGCAGCCTGTATAGCACGTCCTTGGGAGAGCAGTACTTC
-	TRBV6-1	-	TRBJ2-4	CASSEGGRRAKNIQYF	TGTGCCAGCAGTGAAGGAGGCAGGAGAGCCAAAAACATTCAGTACTTC
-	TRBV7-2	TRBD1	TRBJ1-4	CASSPYQGASEKLFF	TGTGCCAGCAGCCCGTATCAGGGGGCTAGTGAAAAACTGTTTTTT
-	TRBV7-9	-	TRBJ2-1	CASSKETFNEQFF	TGTGCCTCCTCGAAGGAGACATTCAATGAGCAGTTCTTC
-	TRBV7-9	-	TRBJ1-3	CASSLAQTSSGNTIYF	TGTGCCAGCAGCTTAGCGCAGACGAGCTCTGGAAACACCATATATTTT
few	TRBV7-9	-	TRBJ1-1	CASSSTGTNTEAFF	TGTGCCAGCAGCTCCACAGGGACGAACACTGAAGCTTTCTTT
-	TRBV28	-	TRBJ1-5	CASSLRGAGQPQHF	TGTGCCAGCAGTTTAAGGGGGGCGGGTCAGCCCCAGCATTTT
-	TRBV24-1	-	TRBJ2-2	CATSDPGGVVTGELFF	TGTGCCACCAGTGACCCAGGGGGGGTCGTCACCGGGGAGCTGTTTTTT
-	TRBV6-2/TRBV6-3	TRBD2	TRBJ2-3	CASSYPTGRAADTQYF	TGTGCCAGCAGTTATCCGACCGGGAGGGCAGCAGATACGCAGTATTTT
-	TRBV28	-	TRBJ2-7	CASSRNEPPSYEQYF	TGTGCCAGCAGTAGGAACGAGCCCCCGTCCTACGAGCAGTACTTC
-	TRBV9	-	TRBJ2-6	CASSVAYSGANVLTF	TGTGCCAGCAGCGTCGCATACTCTGGGGCCAACGTCCTGACTTTC
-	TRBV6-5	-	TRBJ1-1	CASSQSVGANTEAFF	TGTGCCAGCAGTCAGTCAGTTGGGGCGAACACTGAAGCTTTCTTT
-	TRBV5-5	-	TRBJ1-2	CASSTTGKRGPNYGYTF	TGTGCCAGCAGCACAACAGGGAAAAGGGGTCCTAACTATGGCTACACCTTC
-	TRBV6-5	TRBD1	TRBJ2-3	CASSRDRGQDTQYF	TGTGCCAGCAGTCGCGACAGGGGACAAGATACGCAGTATTTT
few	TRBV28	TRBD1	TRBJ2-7	CASRTGDHEQYF	TGTGCCAGCAGAACAGGGGACCACGAGCAGTACTTC
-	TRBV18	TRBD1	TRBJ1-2	CASSPSPDRATNYGYTF	TGTGCCAGCTCCCCAAGCCCCGACAGGGCCACTAACTATGGCTACACCTTC
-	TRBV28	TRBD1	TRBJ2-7	CASSFDRGSEQYF	TGTGCCAGCAGTTTTGACAGGGGTTCCGAGCAGTACTTC
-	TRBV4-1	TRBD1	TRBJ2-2	CASSQGGRTGYTGELFF	TGCGCCAGCAGCCAAGGCGGTAGGACAGGGTACACCGGGGAGCTGTTTTTT
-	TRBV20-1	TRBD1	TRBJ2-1	CSASKDRYEQFF	TGCAGTGCCAGTAAGGACAGGTATGAGCAGTTCTTC
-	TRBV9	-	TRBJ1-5	CASSAQTSGQPQHF	TGTGCCAGCAGCGCCCAGACATCGGGTCAGCCCCAGCATTTT
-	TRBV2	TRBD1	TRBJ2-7	CASRGTAYEQYF	TGTGCCAGCAGAGGGACAGCCTACGAGCAGTACTTC
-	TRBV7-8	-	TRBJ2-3	CASSSIPPQGWASTDTQYF	TGTGCCAGCAGCTCAATCCCCCCCCAGGGTTGGGCTAGCACAGATACGCAGTATTTT
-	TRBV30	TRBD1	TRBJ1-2	CAWSALPMRGQNNGYTF	TGTGCCTGGAGTGCTCTCCCGATGAGGGGGCAGAACAATGGCTACACCTTC
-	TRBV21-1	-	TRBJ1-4	CASSKVWPVNEKLFF	TGTGCCAGCAGCAAAGTGTGGCCCGTGAATGAAAAACTGTTTTTT
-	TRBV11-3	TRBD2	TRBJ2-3	CASSPGLASDTQYF	TGTGCCAGCAGTCCGGGACTAGCCTCTGATACGCAGTATTTT
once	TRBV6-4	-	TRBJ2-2	CASSDQNPGELFF	TGTGCCAGCAGTGACCAGAACCCTGGGGAGCTGTTTTTT
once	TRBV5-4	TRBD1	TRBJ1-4	CASSEPGQANEKLFF	TGTGCCAGCAGCGAACCGGGACAGGCTAATGAAAAACTGTTTTTT